A selection of T cell receptor beta chains follows, all from one sample in a study of control samples from healthy donors and cancer patients. Libraries were prepared by immunoSEQ multiplex PCR; TCRdb keeps only in-frame clonotypes and omits some of them. The data contain 70,000 or so clones, about 95% of them singletons. Sequenced material: blood. These receptors were taken from a woman aged 40 to 50 in good health. The CDR3 runs from the conserved cysteine through the conserved F or W. Each record gives: V gene, clone size, J gene, D gene, CDR3 DNA, CDR3 protein. D genes are given only for firm matches. A row's size may be missing; if present it is once, few, many or a size class.

TRBV12-3/TRBV12-4	NA	TRBJ1-2	TRBD1	TGTGCCAGCAGGCCAGGGGGCTCGAATGGCTACACCTTC	CASRPGGSNGYTF
TRBV3-1/TRBV3-2	NA	TRBJ2-6	NA	TGTGCCAGCAGCCGCTTGAGGTCTGGGGCCAACGTCCTGACTTTC	CASSRLRSGANVLTF
TRBV10-3	once	TRBJ2-7	NA	TGTGCCATCAGTGCCGACCTGACGGGTTTCTACGAGCAGTACTTC	CAISADLTGFYEQYF
TRBV12-3/TRBV12-4	once	TRBJ1-5	NA	TGTGCCAGCAGCCAAGCGGGGCAGCCCCAGCATTTT	CASSQAGQPQHF
TRBV2	NA	TRBJ2-7	NA	TGTGCCAGCAGTGAACTGGAGGGGGCCTCTTACGAGCAGTACTTC	CASSELEGASYEQYF
TRBV20-1	few	TRBJ1-1	NA	TGCAGTGCTAGAAGGAACACTGAAGCTTTCTTT	CSARRNTEAFF
TRBV4-3	NA	TRBJ1-2	TRBD1	TGCGCCAGCAGCCTCCGAAATGACAGGGGGTCCGGCTACACCTTC	CASSLRNDRGSGYTF
TRBV6-2/TRBV6-3	NA	TRBJ1-5	TRBD1	TGTGCCAGCAGCGGAACAGGGGCCACTATGAAGCCCCAGCATTTT	CASSGTGATMKPQHF
TRBV6-5	once	TRBJ1-1	NA	TGTGCCAGCAGTCTTAGGTCCCCAGGCACTGAAGCTTTCTTT	CASSLRSPGTEAFF
TRBV27	NA	TRBJ2-7	NA	TGTGCCAGCAGCCCTTTCCCGACAGCAACCTACGAGCAGTACTTC	CASSPFPTATYEQYF
TRBV6-5	NA	TRBJ1-1	NA	TGTGCCAGCAGTTATACTTTGGCCGAGGGATTCACTGAAGCTTTCTTT	CASSYTLAEGFTEAFF
TRBV30	NA	TRBJ1-2	TRBD1	TGTGCCTGGAGTGTCGGGACAGGGTTCTATGGCTACACCTTC	CAWSVGTGFYGYTF
TRBV4-1	NA	TRBJ2-7	TRBD2	TGCGCCAGCAGCCATGGACTAGCGTCCCTCTCCTACGAGCAGTACTTC	CASSHGLASLSYEQYF
TRBV10-1	NA	TRBJ1-5	NA	TGCGCCAGCACCGAGGACAGTAGGGCGGGCAATCAGCCCCAGCATTTT	CASTEDSRAGNQPQHF
TRBV13	NA	TRBJ1-3	NA	TGTGCCAGCACTGATTCCGGGACAACCTCTGGAAACACCATATATTTT	CASTDSGTTSGNTIYF
TRBV4-1	NA	TRBJ2-7	TRBD1	TGCGCCAGCAGGGCGGGGACAGGGGGATCCTACGAGCAGTACTTC	CASRAGTGGSYEQYF
TRBV12-5	NA	TRBJ1-5	NA	TGTGCTAGTGGCGGGATCAACAGCAATCAGCCCCAGCATTTT	CASGGINSNQPQHF
TRBV7-9	NA	TRBJ2-1	NA	TGTGCCAGCAGCTCCGGAGGCGGGGAAGAGTACAATGAGCAGTTCTTC	CASSSGGGEEYNEQFF
TRBV19	NA	TRBJ2-7	TRBD2	TGTGCCAGTAGTATAACTCTAGCGGGAGGAACCTACGAGCAGTACTTC	CASSITLAGGTYEQYF
TRBV23-1	NA	TRBJ1-1	NA	TGCGCCAGCGTTCCGATCGGGGCAGCCACTGAAGCTTTCTTT	CASVPIGAATEAFF
TRBV2	NA	TRBJ2-3	TRBD2	TGTGCCAGCAGTGAATTGCGGGGGGGCGGTAATACGCAGTATTTT	CASSELRGGGNTQYF
TRBV11-2	NA	TRBJ1-1	NA	TGTGCCAGCACCATATTTGGGGCGGCCATTGAAGCTTTCTTT	CASTIFGAAIEAFF
TRBV2	once	TRBJ1-2	TRBD1	TGTGCCAGCAGCCTAAGACAGGGCGATGGCTACACCTTC	CASSLRQGDGYTF
TRBV18	NA	TRBJ1-1	TRBD1	TGTGCCAGCTCACCTAGGGGACAGGGGTCCGGAGGGACTGAAGCTTTCTTT	CASSPRGQGSGGTEAFF
TRBV28	NA	TRBJ2-2	TRBD1	TGTGCCAGCACCCAGGGGGATAACACCGGGGAGCTGTTTTTT	CASTQGDNTGELFF
TRBV5-4	NA	TRBJ1-1	NA	TGTGCCAGCAGCTGGGATACAGCGGAAGCTTTCTTT	CASSWDTAEAFF
TRBV6-6	NA	TRBJ2-1	NA	TGTGCCAGCAGGCTAGCTTACACATACAATGAGCAGTTCTTC	CASRLAYTYNEQFF
TRBV3-1/TRBV3-2	NA	TRBJ1-1	TRBD1	TGTGCCAGCAGCCACCGACAGGGGACGTTGTTCACTGAAGCTTTCTTT	CASSHRQGTLFTEAFF
TRBV11-2	NA	TRBJ2-7	NA	TGTGCCAGCAGCGGGACGGCGGGGTTTGAGCAGTACTTC	CASSGTAGFEQYF
TRBV5-1	NA	TRBJ1-1	TRBD1	TGCGCCAGCAGGGACGGACAGGGTATCACTGAAGCTTTCTTT	CASRDGQGITEAFF
TRBV6-5	NA	TRBJ1-6	NA	TGTGCCAGCAGTCCTACAGGACAGTGGCTCCACTTT	CASSPTGQWLHF
TRBV5-6	NA	TRBJ2-1	NA	TGTGCCAGCAGCTTGACTAGTACCTACAATGAGCAGTTCTTC	CASSLTSTYNEQFF
TRBV10-1	NA	TRBJ1-5	NA	TGCGCCAGCACCTCTCCTTGGGCAGGGTTACACCCCAATCAGCCCCAGCATTTT	CASTSPWAGLHPNQPQHF
TRBV9	NA	TRBJ1-3	NA	TGTGCCAGCAGCGTAGCTGCAGGCTCTGGAAACACCATATATTTT	CASSVAAGSGNTIYF
TRBV19	NA	TRBJ1-1	NA	TGTGCCAGTAGTATTGCGTCCGGGGGCCTTTCCGGAGCTTTCTTT	CASSIASGGLSGAFF
TRBV7-8	NA	TRBJ1-3	NA	TGTGCCAGCAGCCGGGACTTGGCAGACTCTGGAAACACCATATATTTT	CASSRDLADSGNTIYF
TRBV27	NA	TRBJ1-1	TRBD1	TGTGCCAGCAGTTCAGGGGGGACGGGGAACACTGAAGCTTTCTTT	CASSSGGTGNTEAFF
TRBV7-8	NA	TRBJ1-5	NA	TGTGCCAGCAGCTTTGGGGGGGGAAGCAATCAGCCCCAGCATTTT	CASSFGGGSNQPQHF
TRBV29-1	NA	TRBJ2-5	NA	TGCAGCGTTGAAGGGGGCCCAGAAGGGGGTTTTGAGACCCAGTACTTC	CSVEGGPEGGFETQYF
TRBV7-2	NA	TRBJ2-2	TRBD2	TGTGCCAGCAGCCTCGGGACTACTAACACCGGGGAGCTGTTTTTT	CASSLGTTNTGELFF
TRBV7-5	NA	TRBJ1-2	NA	TGTGCCAGAAGCTTAGAGGTCTATTCGGACAAGAAGGTCTTTAACTATGGCTACACCTTC	CARSLEVYSDKKVFNYGYTF
TRBV5-3	NA	TRBJ1-5	TRBD1	TGTGCCAGAAGCTCGGGACAGGGGGCGCATAGCAATCAGCCCCAGCATTTT	CARSSGQGAHSNQPQHF
TRBV5-1	NA	TRBJ2-3	NA	TGCGCCAGCAGCTTCGGATCTAGCACAGATACGCAGTATTTT	CASSFGSSTDTQYF
TRBV6-2/TRBV6-3	NA	TRBJ2-3	TRBD2	TGTGCCAGCAGTTCCAGGGCGGGAGGCACAGATACGCAGTATTTT	CASSSRAGGTDTQYF
TRBV4-1	once	TRBJ2-7	TRBD1	TGCGCCAGCAGCCAAGGGAGGACAGGGAAGTTCGAGCAGTACTTC	CASSQGRTGKFEQYF
TRBV6-5	NA	TRBJ1-4	NA	TGTGCCAGCAGCCACGACAGCTCGAATGAAAAACTGTTTTTT	CASSHDSSNEKLFF